There are many counts of the clone carrying this TCR beta chain. Its antigen is still unknown. MiXCR was run by TCRdb on the 5' RACE reads, yielding one entry per CDR3 protein. The table shows 600,000 to 700,000 distinct CDR3 sequences, with around 21% occurring only once. V shed 1 base and J shed 4 bases, with 11 bases lying between them. The CDR3 consists of 14 residues. The germline V gene encodes CDR1 LNHNV and CDR2 YYDKDF (reference sequence). The data derive from a study of identical twins. Study findings and constraints: For cord blood, abundant beta clonotypes had fewer insertions, unlike memory repertoires, which showed none.

This sample also appeared in a second study, on T cells expressing NK-cell markers.

The source material was PBMCs. This sequence joins TRBV15 and TRBJ2-7; tentative D call: TRBD1 (6 bases). The sequence was collected from a woman under 30 in good health. This CDR3 is CATSRAQGVYEQYF. The CDR3 DNA sequence: TGTGCCACCAGCAGAGCACAGGGAGTGTACGAGCAGTACTTC.